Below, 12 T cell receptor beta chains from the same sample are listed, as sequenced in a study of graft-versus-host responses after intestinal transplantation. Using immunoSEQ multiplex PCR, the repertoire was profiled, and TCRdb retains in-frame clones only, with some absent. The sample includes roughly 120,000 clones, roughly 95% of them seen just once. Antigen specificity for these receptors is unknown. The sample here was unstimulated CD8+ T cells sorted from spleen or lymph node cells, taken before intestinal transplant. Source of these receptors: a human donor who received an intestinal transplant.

CDR3 DNA: TGTGCCAGCAGCTCAACAGGGTATACTGAAGCTTTCTTT. Translated: CASSSTGYTEAFF. V is TRBV7-8 and J is TRBJ1-1; possible D gene TRBD1, 6 bases. The germline V gene has CDR1 SGHVS and CDR2 FQNEAQ. The CDR3 length is 13 residues. The V end lost 4 bases, the J end lost 5 bases, and 11 bases lay between the germline ends.

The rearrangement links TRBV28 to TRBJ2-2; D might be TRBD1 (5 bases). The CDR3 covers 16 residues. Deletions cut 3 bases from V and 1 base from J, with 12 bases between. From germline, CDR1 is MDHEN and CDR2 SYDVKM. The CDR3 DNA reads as TGTGCCAGCAGTTTCCTCCAAGGGGAGAACACCGGGGAGCTGTTTTTT. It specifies CASSFLQGENTGELFF.

In nucleotides, the CDR3 is TGTGCCAGCAGTGGGACCCTAGCGGGAGGGCCCGACAATGAGCAGTTCTTC. Translating it yields CASSGTLAGGPDNEQFF. The V call is TRBV2, the J call TRBJ2-1; 12 nucleotides align to TRBD2. The V gene end was trimmed by 4 bases and the J gene end by 5 bases; junction bases not matched to a gene: 9. CDR1 SNHLY and CDR2 FYNNEI come from the germline V gene. CDR3 size: 17 residues.

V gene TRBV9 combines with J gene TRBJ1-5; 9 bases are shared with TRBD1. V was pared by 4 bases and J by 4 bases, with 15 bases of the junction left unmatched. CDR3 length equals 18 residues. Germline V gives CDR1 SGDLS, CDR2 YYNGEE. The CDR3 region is CASSNPRQGEGRNQPQHF. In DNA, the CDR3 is TGTGCCAGCAGCAACCCGAGACAGGGGGAGGGTAGGAATCAGCCCCAGCATTTT.

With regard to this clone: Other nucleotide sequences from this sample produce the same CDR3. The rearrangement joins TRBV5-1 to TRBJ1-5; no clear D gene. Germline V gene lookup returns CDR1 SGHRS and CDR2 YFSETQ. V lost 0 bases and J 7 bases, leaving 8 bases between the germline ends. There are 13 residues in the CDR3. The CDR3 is CASSLEGYQPQHF. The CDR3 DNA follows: TGCGCCAGCAGCTTGGAAGGGTACCAGCCCCAGCATTTT.

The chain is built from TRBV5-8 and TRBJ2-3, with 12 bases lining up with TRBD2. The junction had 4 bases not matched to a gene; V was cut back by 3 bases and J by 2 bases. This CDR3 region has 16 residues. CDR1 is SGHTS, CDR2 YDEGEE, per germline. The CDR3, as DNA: TGTGCCAGCAGCTCTGGGACTAGCGGGTACACAGATACGCAGTATTTT. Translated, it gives CASSSGTSGYTDTQYF.

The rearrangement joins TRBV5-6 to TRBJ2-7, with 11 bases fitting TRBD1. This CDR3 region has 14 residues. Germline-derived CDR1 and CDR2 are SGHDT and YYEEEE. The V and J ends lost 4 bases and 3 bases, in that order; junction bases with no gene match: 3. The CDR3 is CASSTGTGGYEQYF. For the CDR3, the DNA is TGTGCCAGCAGCACCGGGACAGGGGGCTACGAGCAGTACTTC.

The CDR3 reads CASSSVGTEAFF. The CDR3 DNA is TGTGCCAGCAGCTCGGTAGGGACTGAAGCTTTCTTT. V and J are TRBV7-9 and TRBJ1-1; no firm D call. V was clipped by 4 bases and J by 5 bases, with 8 bases between them. Germline CDR1 reads SEHNR; CDR2 reads FQNEAQ (reference sequence). The CDR3 has 12 amino acids.

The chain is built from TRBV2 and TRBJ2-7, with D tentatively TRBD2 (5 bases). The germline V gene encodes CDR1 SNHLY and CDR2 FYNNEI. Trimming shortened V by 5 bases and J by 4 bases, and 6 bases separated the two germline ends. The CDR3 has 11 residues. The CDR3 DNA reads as TGTGCCAGCAGTCGAGGGTACGAGCAGTACTTC. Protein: CASSRGYEQYF.

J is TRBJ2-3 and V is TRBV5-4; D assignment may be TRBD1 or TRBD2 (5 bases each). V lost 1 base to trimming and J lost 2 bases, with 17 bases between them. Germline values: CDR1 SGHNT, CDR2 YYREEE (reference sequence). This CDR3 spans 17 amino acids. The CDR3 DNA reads TGTGCCAGCAGCTTGAAGGGGTCATGGGGGTCCACAGATACGCAGTATTTT. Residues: CASSLKGSWGSTDTQYF.

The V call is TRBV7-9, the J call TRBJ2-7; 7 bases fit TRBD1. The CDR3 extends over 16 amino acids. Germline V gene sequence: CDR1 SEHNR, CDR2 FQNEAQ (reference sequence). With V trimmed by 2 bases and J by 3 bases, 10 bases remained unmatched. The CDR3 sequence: CASSLNLGQLSYEQYF. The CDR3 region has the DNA TGTGCCAGCAGCTTAAACCTGGGACAGCTAAGCTACGAGCAGTACTTC.

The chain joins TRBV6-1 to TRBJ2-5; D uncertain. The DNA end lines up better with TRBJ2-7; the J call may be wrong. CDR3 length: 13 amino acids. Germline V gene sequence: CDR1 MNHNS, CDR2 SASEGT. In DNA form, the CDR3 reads TGTGCCAGCAGTCGCTCGCCTCCCCACGAGCAGTACTTC. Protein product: CASSRSPPHEQYF.